A single sample is the source of the 6 T cell receptor beta chains below, sequenced in a study of T cell responses to AZD1222 COVID-19 vaccine (dated by TCRdb to the early 2020s). The library was produced with the immunoSEQ multiplex PCR assay. The immuneACCESS repertoire file appears here via TCRdb, limited to in-frame rearrangements. These files lack a portion of the clones; in checked studies, under half of the deficit traces to unresolved V genes, and the cause of the others is not known. This sample gives under 200,000 clones in total; 90% of them show up just once. More than 1.3% of the sample goes to the ten largest clones. The time point label here, explained by the study, means: baseline before first vaccination. The material sequenced was peripheral blood, taken on day 0 of AZD1222 vaccination. All receptors derive from an adult in good health.

The count of this clone is one. This sequence joins TRBV28 and TRBJ2-1; D is tentatively TRBD1 or TRBD2 (5 bases each). V lost 4 bases, J lost 14 bases, and 27 bases lay in between. This CDR3 spans 16 amino acids. Per germline, CDR1 MDHEN and CDR2 SYDVKM. CDR3: CASSSGSGALLQDEFF. CDR3 bases: TGTGCCAGCAGTTCAGGTTCCGGGGCCCTACTCCAGGACGAGTTCTTC.

The rearrangement joins TRBV11-3 to TRBJ2-7; D unresolved. The V and J ends lost 0 bases and 3 bases respectively, with 9 bases between them. Germline V gene sequence: CDR1 SGHNT, CDR2 YENEEA. This CDR3 comprises 14 residues. Here the CDR3 DNA reads TGTGCCAGCAGCTTAGAGGGGATTCACTACGAGCAGTACTTC. It specifies CASSLEGIHYEQYF.

The sample holds one count of this clone. The genes are TRBV7-9 and TRBJ2-3, with 7 nucleotides matching TRBD2. Trimming took 1 base from V and 5 from J; bases not matched to a gene: 6. The germline V gene has CDR1 SEHNR and CDR2 FQNEAQ (reference sequence). The CDR3 runs 15 residues. CDR3 region: CASSLGRGTRDTQYF. DNA for the CDR3: TGTGCCAGCAGCTTAGGGCGGGGGACCCGAGATACGCAGTATTTT.

The genes are TRBV27 and TRBJ1-2; D is perhaps TRBD1 (5 bases). V gave up 0 bases and J gave up 3 bases, with 23 bases separating them. Germline-derived CDR1 and CDR2 are MNHEY and SMNVEV (reference sequence). The CDR3 covers 19 residues. CDR3 in DNA: TGTGCCAGCAGTTTATCGGGTGTTGTCGGGGTACCGGGGGACTATGGCTACACCTTC. Its protein is CASSLSGVVGVPGDYGYTF.

The chain joins TRBV6-1 to TRBJ1-2, with TRBD1 matching 7 bases. With V trimmed by 2 bases and J by 1 base, 1 base remained unmatched. The CDR3 has 14 amino acids. Germline values: CDR1 MNHNS, CDR2 SASEGT. The CDR3 loop reads CASSEWDSNYGYTF. The DNA of the CDR3 is TGTGCCAGCAGTGAATGGGACAGTAACTATGGCTACACCTTC.

The genes are TRBV7-9 and TRBJ1-1; unclear D gene. Deletions cut 5 bases from V and 5 bases from J, with 15 bases between. This CDR3 is built from 14 residues. Germline V lookup: CDR1 SEHNR, CDR2 FQNEAQ (reference sequence). CDR3 residues: CASSPTWEGTEAFF. The CDR3 DNA sequence: TGTGCCAGCAGCCCAACCTGGGAAGGGACTGAAGCTTTCTTT. The full variable domain, rest sourced from reference TRBV7-9 and TRBJ1-1, is DTGVSQNPRHKITKRGQNVTFRCDPISEHNRLYWYRQTLGQGPEFLTYFQNEAQLEKSRLLSDRFSAERPKGSFSTLEIQRTEQGDSAMYLCASSPTWEGTEAFFGQGTRLTVV.